These T cell receptor beta chains were read from a single sample in a study of monozygotic twins with inflammatory bowel disease. From the 5' RACE reads, TCRdb lists one entry per CDR3 protein and no DNA. Here the sample table reports 350,000 to 550,000 distinct CDR3 sequences. Sequenced input: blood. These receptors originate from a human donor with ulcerative colitis or Crohn's disease, or a healthy co-twin of an affected twin (not recorded which). The CDR3 runs from the conserved cysteine through the conserved F or W. The order of the fields is J gene, V gene, CDR3 protein.

>TRBJ1-2|TRBV6-5
CASSYSGQGGYGYTF
>TRBJ2-1|TRBV5-1
CASSYRDRADEQFF
>TRBJ1-2|TRBV4-1
CASSQVAATSLSGYTF
>TRBJ2-1|TRBV28
CASSSIAGALTYEQFF
>TRBJ2-7|TRBV10-3
CAIRDIDEQYF
>TRBJ2-1|TRBV15
CATSNSYNEQFF
>TRBJ2-5|TRBV12-3/TRBV12-4
CASSFSGKEIQYF
>TRBJ2-1|TRBV14
CASSPQVAQYYNEQFF
>TRBJ1-2|TRBV5-1
CASSTAGVYGYTF
>TRBJ1-1|TRBV29-1
CSVVKDLNTEAFF
>TRBJ1-1|TRBV6-1
CASRGFLGQGDTEAFF
>TRBJ2-7|TRBV20-1
CSAPTSGRILSYEQYF
>TRBJ1-5|TRBV6-2/TRBV6-3
CASSSRPDREYANQPQHF
>TRBJ1-3|TRBV12-3/TRBV12-4
CASRVPMRDTIYF
>TRBJ2-1|TRBV7-2
CASSLQFRANEQFF
>TRBJ2-4|TRBV11-2
CATGGGVAKNMQYF
>TRBJ1-3|TRBV5-1
CASSLPDSGNTIYF